This T cell receptor beta chain is drawn from a study of PD-1 blockade in mismatch repair-deficient tumors. The assay was immunoSEQ multiplex PCR, and TCRdb's table has in-frame clones only and misses some. Of roughly 120,000 clones in the sample, 88% were seen once. There are 15 residues in the CDR3. V was pared by 5 bases and J by 2 bases, with 15 bases between. Germline V gene data show CDR1 as PRHDT and CDR2 as FYEKMQ (reference sequence). Sequenced here: peripheral blood, sampled 70 to 73 weeks after starting pembrolizumab. This chain uses TRBV13 with TRBJ2-5; possibly TRBD2 for D (5 bases). This TCR was recovered from an adult with mismatch repair-deficient cancer. CDR3 DNA: TGTGCCAGCAGCCACCGGACTTCCTGGCAAGAGACCCAGTACTTC. Protein product: CASSHRTSWQETQYF.